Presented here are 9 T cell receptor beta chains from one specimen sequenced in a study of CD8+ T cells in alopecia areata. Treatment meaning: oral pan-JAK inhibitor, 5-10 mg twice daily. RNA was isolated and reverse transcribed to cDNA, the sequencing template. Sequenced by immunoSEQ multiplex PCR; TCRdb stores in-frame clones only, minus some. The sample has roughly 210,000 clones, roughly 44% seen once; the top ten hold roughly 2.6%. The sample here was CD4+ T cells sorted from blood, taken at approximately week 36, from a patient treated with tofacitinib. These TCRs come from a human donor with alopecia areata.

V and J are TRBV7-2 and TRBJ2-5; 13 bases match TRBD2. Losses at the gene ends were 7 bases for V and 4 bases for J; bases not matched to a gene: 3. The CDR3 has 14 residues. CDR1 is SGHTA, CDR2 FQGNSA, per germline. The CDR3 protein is CASTRLAGGETQYF. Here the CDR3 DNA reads TGTGCCAGCACCCGACTAGCGGGAGGAGAGACCCAGTACTTC.

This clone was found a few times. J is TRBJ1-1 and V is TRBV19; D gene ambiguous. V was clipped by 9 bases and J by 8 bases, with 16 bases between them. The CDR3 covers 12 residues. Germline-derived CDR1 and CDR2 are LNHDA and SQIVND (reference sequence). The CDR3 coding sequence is TGTGCCAGCACCCCTGCAGTCGGGGAAGCTTTCTTT. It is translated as CASTPAVGEAFF.

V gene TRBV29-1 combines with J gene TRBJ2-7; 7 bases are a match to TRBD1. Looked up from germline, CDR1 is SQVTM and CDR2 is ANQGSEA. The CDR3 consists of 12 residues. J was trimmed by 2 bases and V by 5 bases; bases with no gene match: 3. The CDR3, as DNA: TGCAGCGTTCGGGACAGCACCTACGAGCAGTACTTC. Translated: CSVRDSTYEQYF.

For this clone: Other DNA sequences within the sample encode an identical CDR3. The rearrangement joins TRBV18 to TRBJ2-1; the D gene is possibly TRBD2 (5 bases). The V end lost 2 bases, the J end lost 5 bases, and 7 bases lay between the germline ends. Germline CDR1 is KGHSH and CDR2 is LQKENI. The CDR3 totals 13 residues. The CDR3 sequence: CASSPGLNNEQFF. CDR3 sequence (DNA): TGTGCCAGCTCACCAGGACTGAACAATGAGCAGTTCTTC.

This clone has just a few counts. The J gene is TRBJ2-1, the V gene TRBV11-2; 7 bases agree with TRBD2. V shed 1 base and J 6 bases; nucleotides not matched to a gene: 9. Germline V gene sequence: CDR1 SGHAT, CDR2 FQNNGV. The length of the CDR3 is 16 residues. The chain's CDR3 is CASSLVLTSWGNEQFF. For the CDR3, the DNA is TGTGCCAGCAGCTTAGTGTTGACTAGCTGGGGCAATGAGCAGTTCTTC.

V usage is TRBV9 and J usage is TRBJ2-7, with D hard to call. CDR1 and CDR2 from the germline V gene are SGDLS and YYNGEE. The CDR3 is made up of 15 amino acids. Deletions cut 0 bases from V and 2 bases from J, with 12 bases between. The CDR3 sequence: CASSVGQTTTYEQYF. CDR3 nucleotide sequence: TGTGCCAGCAGCGTAGGGCAGACGACCACCTACGAGCAGTACTTC.

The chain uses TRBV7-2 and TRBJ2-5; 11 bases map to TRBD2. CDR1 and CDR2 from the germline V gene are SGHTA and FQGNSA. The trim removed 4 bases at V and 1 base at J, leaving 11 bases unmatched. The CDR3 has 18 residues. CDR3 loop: CASSWGISGRASQETQYF. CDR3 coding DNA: TGTGCCAGCAGCTGGGGTATTAGCGGGAGGGCCTCCCAAGAGACCCAGTACTTC.

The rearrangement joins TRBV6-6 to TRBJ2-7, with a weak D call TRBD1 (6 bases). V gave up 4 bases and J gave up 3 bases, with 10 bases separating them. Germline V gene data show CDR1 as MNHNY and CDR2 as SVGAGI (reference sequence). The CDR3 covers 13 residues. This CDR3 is CASSLDRNYEQYF. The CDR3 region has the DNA TGTGCCAGCAGTTTGGACAGAAACTACGAGCAGTACTTC.

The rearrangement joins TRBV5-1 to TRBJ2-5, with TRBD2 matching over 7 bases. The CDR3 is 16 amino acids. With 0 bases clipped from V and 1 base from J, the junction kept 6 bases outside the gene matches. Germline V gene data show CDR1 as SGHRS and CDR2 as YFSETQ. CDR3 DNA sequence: TGCGCCAGCAGCTTGGGGGCTAGCGGCTCCCAAGAGACCCAGTACTTC. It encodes CASSLGASGSQETQYF.